This T cell receptor (beta chain) was recovered during a study of OX40 agonist ivuxolimab in advanced cancers. Study overall: Intravenous ivuxolimab was administered to patients every 2 weeks at 0.01 to 10 mg/kg. Partial responses were achieved by three patients, of whom one had hepatocellular carcinoma and two had cutaneous melanoma.

This clone has more than one count but fewer than ten. Trimming stripped 0 bases from V and 4 bases from J, with 10 bases between. Germline V gene sequence: CDR1 SGHNT, CDR2 YYREEE (reference sequence). CDR3 length: 14 residues. Measured with immunoSEQ multiplex PCR; TCRdb has only the in-frame clones, and not every one. The sample carries 20,000 to 25,000 clones, roughly 84% recorded once. The sequence derives from an adult with an advanced solid tumor such as melanoma, head and neck, liver or kidney cancer. This material consisted of CD4+ or CD8+ T cells sorted from blood, taken in a trial of the OX40 agonist ivuxolimab. The V call is TRBV5-4, the J call TRBJ1-2, with D possibly matching TRBD1 (5 bases). CDR3 amino acids: CASSLGGVIYGYTF. CDR3 bases: TGTGCCAGCAGCTTGGGAGGGGTAATCTATGGCTACACCTTC.